The 28 T cell receptor beta chains below all came from one sample that was sequenced in a study of beta chain features in type 1 diabetes. Findings and limits, study-wide: Among all four CD4+ subsets, Type 1 diabetes patients had TCRB CDR3s that were moderately but significantly shorter.

No antigen is known for these receptors. The sequenced template was cDNA made from the entire isolated RNA. The method was immunoSEQ multiplex PCR; TCRdb's version includes in-frame clones alone and lacks a portion of them. The sample lists hundreds of thousands of clones; about a tenth were seen once. The sequencing sample was made of naive CD4+ T cells from blood. The receptor source for this set is a man aged 25-45 years with type 1 diabetes.

This clone was counted only a few times. The genes are TRBV29-1 and TRBJ2-3, with 11 bases fitting TRBD2. With 2 bases clipped from V and 5 bases from J, the junction kept 6 bases outside the gene matches. Germline loops: CDR1 SQVTM, CDR2 ANQGSEA. The CDR3 loop spans 15 amino acids. The CDR3 sequence is CSVERLAGGRDTQYF. For the CDR3, the DNA is TGCAGCGTTGAAAGGCTAGCGGGGGGCAGAGATACGCAGTATTTT.

This clone was seen only a few times. The same CDR3 can be traced to other DNA sequences in this sample. The chain joins TRBV30 to TRBJ2-4, with D possibly being TRBD1 (5 bases). Trimming cost V 2 bases and J 7 bases, with 15 bases left between them. Germline CDR1 reads GTSNPN; CDR2 reads SVGIG (reference sequence). The CDR3 covers 14 residues. The CDR3 sequence: CAWSKGQGANIQYF. The CDR3 nucleotides read TGTGCCTGGAGTAAGGGGCAGGGTGCGAACATTCAGTACTTC.

In its sample, this clone was seen a few times. V is TRBV30 and J is TRBJ2-3; 9 nucleotides line up with TRBD2. Germline trimming cut 0 bases from V and 0 bases from J; bases unmatched to any gene: 4. There are 16 residues in the CDR3. Per germline, CDR1 GTSNPN and CDR2 SVGIG (reference sequence). The CDR3 coding sequence is TGTGCCTGGAGTGTTGGGCTAGCGGGGAGCACAGATACGCAGTATTTT. Amino acid sequence: CAWSVGLAGSTDTQYF.

In this sample, this clone turned up a few times. The CDR3 sequence is CASRTGTGETQYF. Written as DNA, the CDR3 is TGTGCCAGCAGGACAGGGACGGGGGAGACCCAGTACTTC. The J gene is TRBJ2-5, the V gene TRBV5-4, with 7 bases identical to TRBD1. Per the germline V gene, CDR1 is SGHNT and CDR2 is YYREEE (reference sequence). The CDR3 totals 13 residues. V was clipped by 5 bases and J by 5 bases; unmatched bases: 6.

This clone was seen more than once but under ten times. The V gene is TRBV5-4, the J gene TRBJ2-5; no clear D. Trimming cost V 0 bases and J 3 bases, with 3 bases left between them. Looked up from germline, CDR1 is SGHNT and CDR2 is YYREEE (reference sequence). The CDR3 contains 12 residues. The CDR3 protein is CASSLAEETQYF. The CDR3, as DNA: TGTGCCAGCAGCTTGGCGGAAGAGACCCAGTACTTC.

This clone was seen only a few times. CDR3 residues: CASSLRRDNQPQHF. As DNA, the CDR3 is TGTGCCAGCAGCCTAAGGCGGGACAATCAGCCCCAGCATTTT. The chain has TRBV7-4 and TRBJ1-5; no clear D. Trimming cost V 5 bases and J 3 bases, with 11 bases left between them. The CDR3 consists of 14 residues. Germline lookup yields CDR1 SGHVT and CDR2 SQSDAQ.

J is TRBJ2-7 and V is TRBV5-4; 7 bases agree with TRBD1. The CDR3 is 13 residues long. V lost 3 bases, J lost 3 bases, and 3 bases stayed unmatched. CDR1 and CDR2 (germline): SGHNT, YYREEE (reference sequence). The CDR3 coding sequence is TGTGCCAGCAGCTCCCGGGACAGCTACGAGCAGTACTTC. It is translated as CASSSRDSYEQYF.

This chain uses TRBV30 with TRBJ2-7; the match to TRBD1 covers 10 bases. The J segment lost 2 bases and the V segment lost 0 bases, leaving 1 base of the junction unmatched. Germline CDR1 reads GTSNPN; CDR2 reads SVGIG (reference sequence). The CDR3 is made up of 14 amino acids. For the CDR3, the DNA is TGTGCCTGGAGTGTAGGGACAGGGGCCTACGAGCAGTACTTC. Residues: CAWSVGTGAYEQYF.

V usage is TRBV9 and J usage is TRBJ2-3; the match to TRBD2 covers 8 bases. Trimming at V came to 0 bases and at J to 11 bases, leaving 8 bases not matched to a gene. Per germline, CDR1 SGDLS and CDR2 YYNGEE. The CDR3 spans 14 residues. The CDR3 nucleotides read TGTGCCAGCAGCGTAGCGGACCGGGGGGGTGGGCAGTATTTT. Its protein product is CASSVADRGGGQYF.

This clone appeared a few times. The gene calls are TRBV5-1 and TRBJ2-5; D call uncertain. V was pared by 0 bases and J by 4 bases, with 7 bases between. CDR1 is SGHRS and CDR2 is YFSETQ in the germline V gene. This CDR3 region has 13 residues. This CDR3 reads CASSLGRRETQYF. The CDR3 nucleotides are TGCGCCAGCAGCTTGGGAAGGAGAGAGACCCAGTACTTC.

This clone came up a few times. The chain links TRBV29-1 to TRBJ1-1; 7 nucleotides line up with TRBD1. Germline CDR1 reads SQVTM; CDR2 reads ANQGSEA. The CDR3 has 13 residues. V dropped 7 bases and J dropped 3; count of bases not matched to a gene: 8. The CDR3 spells CSAKTGWDTEAFF. CDR3 nucleotide sequence: TGCAGCGCTAAGACAGGGTGGGACACTGAAGCTTTCTTT.

This clone was seen only a few times. The genes are TRBV30 and TRBJ2-7; 8 bases agree with TRBD1. The V gene's germline CDR1 is GTSNPN and CDR2 SVGIG (reference sequence). The CDR3 is made up of 11 amino acids. Unmatched junction bases numbered 3, after V lost 5 bases and J lost 6 bases. CDR3 sequence reads: CAWGTGGEQYF. CDR3 coding DNA: TGTGCCTGGGGGACAGGAGGCGAGCAGTACTTC.

The chain combines TRBV7-9 with TRBJ1-2; TRBD1 matches at 7 bases. This CDR3 region has 17 residues. CDR1 is SEHNR and CDR2 is FQNEAQ in the germline V gene (reference sequence). The ends lost 5 bases at V and 9 bases at J; junction bases unmatched: 21. The CDR3: CASSTNRGRSLSSSYTF. The CDR3 nucleotides read TGTGCCAGCAGCACCAACAGGGGAAGGTCTCTCTCTTCGAGCTACACCTTC.

This clone was observed a handful of times. The chain is built from TRBV18 and TRBJ2-1, with D perhaps TRBD1 (5 bases). Germline V lookup: CDR1 KGHSH, CDR2 LQKENI. This CDR3 has 16 amino acids. Trimming pared 2 bases from V and 0 bases from J, leaving 11 bases between. CDR3 residues: CASSPKGASSYNEQFF. As DNA, the CDR3 is TGTGCCAGCTCACCAAAAGGGGCATCCTCCTACAATGAGCAGTTCTTC.

This clone was seen more than once but under ten times. The V call is TRBV5-1, the J call TRBJ2-7; TRBD1 matches 8 bases. Germline trimming cut 2 bases from V and 3 bases from J; bases unmatched to any gene: 4. Germline values: CDR1 SGHRS, CDR2 YFSETQ. The CDR3 runs to 14 residues. In DNA, the CDR3 is TGCGCCAGCAGCTTTCTCGGACAGGGCTACGAGCAGTACTTC. Translation gives CASSFLGQGYEQYF.

The V call is TRBV19, the J call TRBJ1-5; D is ambiguous. V lost 2 bases and J lost 9, with 8 bases in between. The CDR3 covers 12 residues. Germline values: CDR1 LNHDA, CDR2 SQIVND (reference sequence). CDR3 DNA sequence: TGTGCCAGTAGTATAAAAGGGAGGCCCCAGCATTTT. As protein: CASSIKGRPQHF.

This clone came up a few times. The gene calls are TRBV4-3 and TRBJ1-5, with unresolved D. V shed 0 bases and J shed 8 bases, with 14 bases lying between them. The CDR3 is 15 amino acids. Germline assignment: CDR1 LGHNA and CDR2 YSLEER. DNA of the CDR3: TGCGCCAGCAGCCAAGATCGAGGGCCCGGGAAGCCCCAGCATTTT. Its translation: CASSQDRGPGKPQHF.

There are a few counts of this clone. This chain connects TRBV4-3 to TRBJ1-6; 7 positions match TRBD1. The CDR3 consists of 14 residues. The V gene's germline CDR1 is LGHNA and CDR2 YSLEER. The junction had 7 bases not matched to a gene; V was cut back by 4 bases and J by 10 bases. CDR3 sequence reads: CASSRRQGESPLHF. For the CDR3, the DNA is TGCGCCAGCAGCCGACGACAGGGCGAATCACCCCTCCACTTT.

The chain employs TRBV30 and TRBJ1-1; 9 bases line up with TRBD1. The CDR3 is made up of 15 amino acids. The germline V gene has CDR1 GTSNPN and CDR2 SVGIG (reference sequence). This CDR3 is CARGQGRMENTEAFF. CDR3 sequence (DNA): TGTGCTCGAGGACAGGGGAGGATGGAGAACACTGAAGCTTTCTTT.

This clone was observed a few times. This chain links TRBV30 with TRBJ2-1; 8 nucleotides line up with TRBD2. The junction had 8 bases not matched to a gene; V was cut back by 1 base and J by 0 bases. The CDR3 length is 17 residues. CDR1 is GTSNPN and CDR2 is SVGIG in the germline V gene (reference sequence). Written as DNA, the CDR3 is TGTGCCTGGAGTGGACTAGCGAGGGAAAGCTCCTACAATGAGCAGTTCTTC. Translation gives CAWSGLARESSYNEQFF.

V is TRBV29-1 and J is TRBJ2-5; no reliable D call. The germline V gene encodes CDR1 SQVTM and CDR2 ANQGSEA. Between the trimmed V and J ends, which lost 4 bases and 5 bases, there was a span of 14 bases. This CDR3 has 13 amino acids. CDR3 nucleotides: TGCAGCGTTGTCTCGCAGGCCCGGGAGACCCAGTACTTC. Amino acid sequence: CSVVSQARETQYF.

This rearrangement joins TRBV7-9 to TRBJ2-3; 8 bases are shared with TRBD2. The junction had 4 bases not matched to a gene; V was cut back by 5 bases and J by 3 bases. The CDR3 length is 14 residues. CDR1 and CDR2 from the germline V gene are SEHNR and FQNEAQ (reference sequence). The CDR3 DNA reads TGTGCCAGCAGCCAACTAGCGGAGACAGATACGCAGTATTTT. It translates to CASSQLAETDTQYF.

The rearrangement uses TRBV5-1 and TRBJ2-1; a weak D match, TRBD2 (5 bases). The CDR3 is 14 residues long. Germline CDR1 is SGHRS and CDR2 is YFSETQ. Trimming shortened V by 5 bases and J by 4 bases, and 13 bases separated the two germline ends. For the CDR3, the DNA is TGCGCCAGCAGTGGTGGGAGCTCGTACAATGAGCAGTTCTTC. The encoded protein is CASSGGSSYNEQFF.

The chain is built from TRBV30 and TRBJ2-7, with TRBD1 matching 10 bases. The V segment lost 6 bases and the J segment 4 bases; nucleotides outside the gene matches: 6. The CDR3 is made up of 13 amino acids. Germline V lookup: CDR1 GTSNPN, CDR2 SVGIG (reference sequence). DNA of the CDR3: TGTGCCTGTCGGGACAGGGGCAGTTACGAGCAGTACTTC. This translates into CACRDRGSYEQYF. The full variable domain, in which reference TRBV30 and TRBJ2-7 provide the parts outside the CDR3, is SQTIHQWPATLVQPVGSPLSLECTVEGTSNPNLYWYRQAAGRGLQLLFYSVGIGQISSEVPQNLSASRPQDRQFILSSKKLLLSDSGFYLCACRDRGSYEQYFGPGTRLTVT.

The chain couples TRBV28 to TRBJ2-4; D perhaps matches TRBD1 (5 bases). The germline V gene has CDR1 MDHEN and CDR2 SYDVKM. The CDR3 is 12 amino acids. V was cut by 7 bases and J by 6 bases, with 10 bases left in between. In nucleotides, the CDR3 is TGTGCCAGCAAGGGGCCGGGAAACATTCAGTACTTC. It encodes CASKGPGNIQYF. Combining the CDR3 with reference TRBV28 and TRBJ2-4 gives the whole variable domain DVKVTQSSRYLVKRTGEKVFLECVQDMDHENMFWYRQDPGLGLRLIYFSYDVKMKEKGDIPEGYSVSREKKERFSLILESASTNQTSMYLCASKGPGNIQYFGAGTRLSVL.

For this clone: Distinct nucleotide sequences in the sample also encode this CDR3. The V call is TRBV5-1, the J call TRBJ1-2, with a possible D match to TRBD1 (6 bases). Germline V gene lookup returns CDR1 SGHRS and CDR2 YFSETQ. The CDR3 is made up of 13 amino acids. Trimming stripped 2 bases from V and 4 bases from J, with 9 bases between. Written as DNA, the CDR3 is TGCGCCAGCAGCTTAGGACAGTCCTATGGCTACACCTTC. This codes for CASSLGQSYGYTF.

This clone was counted once. This chain links TRBV19 with TRBJ2-2; 10 nucleotides match TRBD1. V trimming: 6 bases; J trimming: 7 bases; junction bases outside the gene matches: 8. From germline, CDR1 is LNHDA and CDR2 SQIVND (reference sequence). CDR3 size: 15 residues. The CDR3 reads CASSDRGRGIGELFF. The CDR3 DNA is TGTGCCAGTAGCGACAGGGGGCGAGGTATCGGGGAGCTGTTTTTT.

This clone was recorded once. The chain is built from TRBV2 and TRBJ1-4; the match to TRBD1 covers 7 bases. Trimming removed 5 bases from V and 3 bases from J; junction bases left unmatched: 6. The length of the CDR3 is 15 residues. Germline CDR1 reads SNHLY; CDR2 reads FYNNEI. The CDR3 protein is CASSLSGTANEKLFF. For the CDR3, the DNA is TGTGCCAGCAGTCTGTCCGGGACAGCTAATGAAAAACTGTTTTTT.